This TCR beta chain was observed in a study of blood T cell repertoires in COVID-19. Trimming shortened V by 2 bases and J by 4 bases, and 13 bases separated the two germline ends. Germline V lookup: CDR1 MNHNY, CDR2 SVGAGI (reference sequence). The CDR3 is made up of 15 amino acids. The data were produced by immunoSEQ multiplex PCR, yet TCRdb's version contains in-frame clones alone and is incomplete. The profile shows roughly 88,000 clones, 80% to 95% of them singletons. This receptor was identified in a woman between 45 and 60 years old in a cohort sampled during active COVID-19. The chain links TRBV6-6 to TRBJ2-3; TRBD2 is a possible D gene (5 bases). The sequenced sample was peripheral blood. CDR3: CASSYIGDGADTQYF. The CDR3 coding sequence is TGTGCCAGCAGTTACATCGGGGATGGGGCAGATACGCAGTATTTT.